This T cell receptor (beta chain) was recovered during a study of T cell repertoires in cytomegalovirus infection. The overall study: CMV epitopes used comprised recently identified HLA-C-restricted ones and well-studied HLA-B-restricted ones. Carrying CMV and the relevant HLA type showed in public TCR beta signatures. Study-level points and caveats: Predominance within the ex vivo response was attributable to HLA-C-restricted CMV-specific TCR beta clonotypes.

This CDR3 has 12 residues. Germline V gene data show CDR1 as SEHNR and CDR2 as FQNEAQ (reference sequence). The ends were cut back, 4 bases at V and 4 bases at J, with 7 bases in the middle. TCRdb passed the reads through MiXCR, listing each CDR3 protein once. Of 800,000 to 950,000 distinct CDR3 sequences listed, approximately 32% are singletons. Comments on this clonotype: Its antigen is still unknown.

This receptor was taken from a human donor in good health (CMV status not recorded). Some clones in this sample may be carry-over from other donors' samples. This specimen was cultured CD8+ T cells from PBMCs, taken from culture after CMV antigen stimulation. The chain is built from TRBV7-9 and TRBJ1-2; no firm D call. Written as DNA, the CDR3 is TGTGCCAGCAGCTCTAAAGGCTATGGCTACACCTTC. Translated, it gives CASSSKGYGYTF.